Listed below are T cell receptor beta chains from one sample, sequenced in a study of T cells in Graves' hyperthyroidism and ophthalmopathy. TCRdb re-derived calls from the multiplex PCR reads in MiXCR, one entry per CDR3 protein. Of 300,000 to 450,000 distinct CDR3 sequences listed, about 14% are singletons. The source material was blood. The receptors come from a woman in her sixties with Graves' hyperthyroidism. Both conserved end residues are part of each CDR3. D genes are given only for firm matches. Clone size appears in some rows only: once, few, many, or a class for an expanded clone.

cdr3_aa cdr3_nt v_call clone_size j_call d_call
CATSDLSSGGPTDTQYF TGTGCCACCAGTGATTTGTCCAGCGGGGGACCCACAGATACGCAGTATTTT TRBV24-1 many TRBJ2-3 TRBD2
CASSRPRRVNEQFF TGTGCCAGCAGCCGGCCCCGACGAGTCAATGAGCAGTTCTTC TRBV27 many TRBJ2-1 -
CASSLAFEKLFF TGTGCCAGCAGCTTAGCATTTGAAAAACTGTTTTTT TRBV7-9 many TRBJ1-4 -
CSARIGVNTEAFF TGCAGTGCACGGATCGGTGTGAACACTGAAGCTTTCTTT TRBV20-1 many TRBJ1-1 -
CASSAGASGYNEQFF TGTGCCAGCAGTGCCGGGGCTAGCGGTTACAATGAGCAGTTCTTC TRBV6-1 - TRBJ2-1 TRBD2
CASSYQGLAGTDTQYF TGTGCCAGCAGTTATCAGGGACTAGCGGGGACAGATACGCAGTATTTT TRBV6-2/TRBV6-3 many TRBJ2-3 TRBD2
CASSGGGSQAFF TGTGCCAGTAGTGGCGGGGGCAGCCAAGCTTTCTTT TRBV19 - TRBJ1-1 -
CSARKLGTGMNTEAFF TGCAGTGCTAGGAAATTGGGGACAGGCATGAACACTGAAGCTTTCTTT TRBV20-1 many TRBJ1-1 TRBD1
CASSLVGSASTDTQYF TGCGCCAGCAGCTTGGTTGGCAGCGCTAGCACAGATACGCAGTATTTT TRBV5-1 many TRBJ2-3 -
CASSLYWTGTGTEAFF TGCGCCAGCAGCTTGTATTGGACAGGCACCGGCACTGAAGCTTTCTTT TRBV5-1 few TRBJ1-1 TRBD1
CASSFVGPSGRAWEQYF TGTGCCAGCAGTTTCGTCGGTCCCAGCGGGAGAGCGTGGGAGCAGTACTTC TRBV12-3/TRBV12-4 many TRBJ2-7 TRBD2
CASSFATNEKLFF TGTGCCAGCAGCTTCGCAACTAATGAAAAACTGTTTTTT TRBV7-9 many TRBJ1-4 -
CASSKGAGVARGEQFF TGTGCCAGCAGCAAGGGAGCGGGCGTGGCCCGCGGTGAGCAGTTCTTC TRBV7-8 many TRBJ2-1 -
CASSLGVRGPYEQYF TGTGCCAGCAGCTTAGGGGTAAGGGGACCCTACGAGCAGTACTTC TRBV13 many TRBJ2-7 -
CASSLRGSGANVLTF TGTGCCAGCAGCTTAAGAGGCTCTGGGGCCAACGTCCTGACTTTC TRBV12-3/TRBV12-4 many TRBJ2-6 -
CASSQGDAGPGELFF TGCGCCAGCAGCCAAGGAGACGCGGGACCCGGGGAGCTGTTTTTT TRBV4-1 - TRBJ2-2 -
CASSPGGSSNEQYF TGTGCCAGCAGCCCCGGCGGGAGTAGCAACGAGCAGTACTTC TRBV28 many TRBJ2-7 TRBD2
CAGSLDMANTEAFF TGTGCCGGCAGCTTAGATATGGCGAACACTGAAGCTTTCTTT TRBV11-2 many TRBJ1-1 -
CASSLGGTSGRAGADTQYF TGTGCCAGCAGTTTGGGGGGGACTAGCGGGAGGGCCGGGGCAGATACGCAGTATTTT TRBV27 many TRBJ2-3 TRBD2
CASSQTGGGRQPQHF TGTGCCAGCAGCCAAACCGGGGGGGGCCGTCAGCCCCAGCATTTT TRBV7-9 many TRBJ1-5 -
CASSPDYYEQYF TGTGCCAGCAGCCCCGACTACTACGAGCAGTACTTC TRBV3-1 many TRBJ2-7 -
CASSLLGSHEQYF TGCGCCAGCAGCTTGTTGGGCTCCCACGAGCAGTACTTC TRBV5-1 many TRBJ2-7 -
CASSALGDEQYF TGTGCCAGTAGTGCTCTGGGGGACGAGCAGTACTTC TRBV19 - TRBJ2-7 -
CAWSGYSGSYEQYF TGTGCCTGGAGTGGATATAGCGGGAGCTACGAGCAGTACTTC TRBV30 few TRBJ2-7 TRBD2
CASSFLGAQYF TGTGCCAGCAGTTTTCTGGGGGCGCAGTATTTT TRBV28 many TRBJ2-3 -
CASSSMGSHEQYF TGTGCCAGCAGCTCCATGGGAAGCCACGAGCAGTACTTC TRBV7-9 - TRBJ2-7 -
CASSWTSRAYEQYF TGTGCCAGCAGCTGGACTAGCCGGGCCTACGAGCAGTACTTC TRBV7-9 many TRBJ2-7 TRBD2
CASSIWAASFYEQYF TGTGCCAGTAGTATCTGGGCGGCCAGCTTCTACGAGCAGTACTTC TRBV11-2 few TRBJ2-7 -
CASSAAGGDQPQHF TGTGCCAGCAGTGCGGCAGGGGGAGATCAGCCCCAGCATTTT TRBV25-1 few TRBJ1-5 TRBD1
CASSQYNTQYF TGTGCCAGCAGTCAGTACAATACGCAGTACTTC TRBV28 - TRBJ2-7 -
CASSLVVATSGNTIYF TGTGCCAGCAGCTTGGTGGTGGCAACCTCTGGAAACACCATATATTTT TRBV5-5 many TRBJ1-3 -
CASSLGVDEQFF TGTGCCAGCAGCTTAGGGGTCGATGAGCAGTTCTTC TRBV7-9 - TRBJ2-1 -
CASTRGYEQYF TGTGCCAGCACTCGGGGCTACGAGCAGTACTTC TRBV2 many TRBJ2-7 -
CSAKTDRGWDQETQYF TGCAGTGCTAAAACTGACAGGGGTTGGGACCAAGAGACCCAGTACTTC TRBV20-1 - TRBJ2-5 TRBD1
CASSLSSWPETQYF TGTGCCAGCAGTTTATCGAGTTGGCCTGAGACCCAGTACTTC TRBV27 - TRBJ2-5 -
CASSLMGQSGETQYF TGTGCCAGCAGTTTAATGGGGCAGTCCGGAGAGACCCAGTACTTC TRBV12-3/TRBV12-4 many TRBJ2-5 -
CASKRGSSYEQYF TGTGCCAGCAAACGGGGGAGCTCCTACGAGCAGTACTTC TRBV2 many TRBJ2-7 -
CASSLQEYQPQHF TGTGCCAGCAGTTTACAGGAGTATCAGCCCCAGCATTTT TRBV12-3/TRBV12-4 - TRBJ1-5 -
CASSLSRGGQFF TGTGCCAGCAGCTTGTCCAGGGGCGGGCAGTTCTTC TRBV5-6 - TRBJ2-1 -
CASSVGTSVFRSETQYF TGTGCCAGCAGCGTCGGGACTAGCGTCTTTCGGTCCGAGACCCAGTACTTC TRBV9 few TRBJ2-5 TRBD2
CASSQDGQPARDQYF TGTGCCAGCAGCCAAGATGGACAGCCCGCTCGAGACCAGTACTTC TRBV3-1 few TRBJ2-5 -
CASSLETSGRTYEQYF TGTGCCAGCAGTTTAGAGACTAGCGGGAGGACCTACGAGCAGTACTTC TRBV12-3/TRBV12-4 - TRBJ2-7 TRBD2
CSARNDISQPQHF TGCAGTGCTAGGAACGACATCAGTCAGCCCCAGCATTTT TRBV20-1 many TRBJ1-5 -
CASSMRDTYNEQFF TGTGCCAGTAGTATGCGGGACACTTACAATGAGCAGTTCTTC TRBV19 few TRBJ2-1 -
CASSLARGAGNIQYF TGTGCCAGCAGCTTAGCTAGGGGGGCAGGAAACATTCAGTACTTC TRBV7-2 many TRBJ2-4 -
CSVEGEAGSHQVDYNEQFF TGCAGCGTTGAAGGAGAGGCAGGGAGTCATCAGGTGGACTACAATGAGCAGTTCTTC TRBV29-1 many TRBJ2-1 -
CASSIGRRSSYNSPLHF TGTGCCAGTAGTATCGGCCGACGGAGCTCCTATAATTCACCCCTCCACTTT TRBV19 - TRBJ1-6 -
CATSESLAGGSHNEQFF TGTGCCACCAGTGAGTCGTTAGCGGGAGGGTCCCACAATGAGCAGTTCTTC TRBV24-1 many TRBJ2-1 TRBD2
CASSQALDSIYGYTF TGTGCCAGCAGCCAAGCATTGGACAGCATCTATGGCTACACCTTC TRBV14 few TRBJ1-2 -
CASSPWGYGAEAFF TGTGCCAGTAGTCCTTGGGGTTATGGCGCTGAAGCTTTCTTT TRBV19 many TRBJ1-1 -
CASSVGQGAFYEQYF TGTGCCAGCAGTGTAGGGCAGGGGGCCTTCTACGAGCAGTACTTC TRBV2 many TRBJ2-7 TRBD1
CSARGGASDPRREQYF TGCAGTGCTAGAGGAGGGGCCTCAGATCCCAGGAGGGAGCAGTACTTC TRBV20-1 few TRBJ2-7 -
CASSLWGLANQPQHF TGTGCCAGCTCACTCTGGGGACTCGCCAATCAGCCCCAGCATTTT TRBV18 many TRBJ1-5 -
CASSPLDLGELFF TGTGCCAGCAGCCCCCTGGATCTCGGGGAGCTGTTTTTT TRBV7-2 few TRBJ2-2 -
CATSMVGTRLAGYNEQFF TGTGCCACCAGTATGGTAGGGACGAGACTAGCGGGATACAATGAGCAGTTCTTC TRBV27 many TRBJ2-1 TRBD2
CASSLGSFSGGPGETQYF TGTGCTAGCAGCTTAGGATCCTTTTCGGGAGGGCCGGGGGAGACCCAGTACTTC TRBV7-7 - TRBJ2-5 TRBD2
CASTRAGSYNEQFF TGTGCCAGCACGAGGGCAGGGTCCTACAATGAGCAGTTCTTC TRBV6-1 - TRBJ2-1 -
CASSPRGQPSANEQFF TGTGCCAGCAGCCCTAGAGGGCAGCCCAGCGCCAATGAGCAGTTCTTC TRBV7-9 many TRBJ2-1 -